A selection of T cell receptor beta chains follows, all from one sample in a study of early T cells in non-severe SARS-CoV-2 infection. TCRdb itself ran the 5' RACE reads through MiXCR, one entry per CDR3 protein. This table has approximately 57,000 distinct CDR3 sequences, around 12% appearing once. Sequenced: whole blood. The receptors were gathered from an adult who was a healthcare worker with PCR-confirmed SARS-CoV-2 infection or an uninfected control (not recorded which). The CDR3 runs from the conserved cysteine through the conserved F or W. A D gene is named only where the DNA matches it firmly. Not every row has a clone size; where given, it reads once, few, many or a size class.

v_call: TRBV6-4
d_call: .
j_call: TRBJ2-6
clone_size: .
cdr3_length: 14
cdr3_aa: CASSDISGANVLTF
cdr3_nt: TGTGCCAGCAGTGACATCTCTGGGGCCAACGTCCTGACTTTC

v_call: TRBV19
d_call: .
j_call: TRBJ2-1
clone_size: medium-sized
cdr3_length: 15
cdr3_aa: CASSIDTSPDNEQFF
cdr3_nt: TGTGCCAGTAGTATAGATACTAGCCCAGACAATGAGCAGTTCTTC

v_call: TRBV27
d_call: .
j_call: TRBJ1-2
clone_size: .
cdr3_length: 13
cdr3_aa: CASSFRDGYGYTF
cdr3_nt: TGTGCCAGCAGTTTCCGGGACGGGTATGGCTACACCTTC

v_call: TRBV5-6
d_call: .
j_call: TRBJ1-1
clone_size: .
cdr3_length: 15
cdr3_aa: CASSLARGRYTEAFF
cdr3_nt: TGTGCCAGCAGCTTGGCGAGGGGCCGGTACACTGAAGCTTTCTTT

v_call: TRBV11-3
d_call: .
j_call: TRBJ2-1
clone_size: many
cdr3_length: 18
cdr3_aa: CASSPASRGPSSYNEQFF
cdr3_nt: TGTGCCAGCAGCCCCGCATCCAGGGGCCCAAGCTCCTACAATGAGCAGTTCTTC

v_call: TRBV6-1
d_call: .
j_call: TRBJ2-3
clone_size: many
cdr3_length: 16
cdr3_aa: CASTPLRGLKTDTQYF
cdr3_nt: TGTGCCAGCACCCCCCTCAGAGGGCTTAAGACAGATACGCAGTATTTT

v_call: TRBV6-2/TRBV6-3
d_call: .
j_call: TRBJ1-5
clone_size: many
cdr3_length: 11
cdr3_aa: CASSNSQPQHF
cdr3_nt: TGTGCCAGCAGTAATTCCCAGCCCCAGCATTTT

v_call: TRBV10-1
d_call: .
j_call: TRBJ1-1
clone_size: .
cdr3_length: 13
cdr3_aa: CACRKDRNTEAFF
cdr3_nt: TGCGCCTGCAGAAAGGACAGGAACACTGAAGCTTTCTTT

v_call: TRBV7-2
d_call: .
j_call: TRBJ1-5
clone_size: many
cdr3_length: 14
cdr3_aa: CASSLNRDNQPQHF
cdr3_nt: TGTGCCAGCAGCCTCAACAGGGACAATCAGCCCCAGCATTTT

v_call: TRBV20-1
d_call: .
j_call: TRBJ2-1
clone_size: many
cdr3_length: 15
cdr3_aa: CSAKPLTRNYNEQFF
cdr3_nt: TGCAGTGCTAAGCCTCTGACTCGAAACTACAATGAGCAGTTCTTC

v_call: TRBV3-1
d_call: .
j_call: TRBJ1-1
clone_size: .
cdr3_length: 13
cdr3_aa: CASSHSGAPEAFF
cdr3_nt: TGTGCCAGCAGCCATTCCGGGGCTCCTGAAGCTTTCTTT

v_call: TRBV7-9
d_call: .
j_call: TRBJ1-1
clone_size: few
cdr3_length: 17
cdr3_aa: CASSLGLQGGENTEAFF
cdr3_nt: TGTGCCAGCAGCTTAGGTCTACAGGGAGGGGAGAACACTGAAGCTTTCTTT

v_call: TRBV7-9
d_call: TRBD1
j_call: TRBJ2-1
clone_size: few
cdr3_length: 15
cdr3_aa: CASSEAQGARNEQFF
cdr3_nt: TGTGCCAGCAGCGAAGCACAGGGGGCCAGGAATGAGCAGTTCTTC

v_call: TRBV29-1
d_call: TRBD1
j_call: TRBJ1-6
clone_size: .
cdr3_length: 14
cdr3_aa: CSAAEQGGNSPLHF
cdr3_nt: TGCAGCGCCGCGGAACAGGGGGGGAATTCACCCCTCCACTTT

v_call: TRBV7-7
d_call: .
j_call: TRBJ2-5
clone_size: .
cdr3_length: 15
cdr3_aa: CASRPQAGGRETQYF
cdr3_nt: TGTGCTAGCAGACCCCAGGCCGGGGGTCGAGAGACCCAGTACTTC

v_call: TRBV18
d_call: TRBD1
j_call: TRBJ1-2
clone_size: many
cdr3_length: 15
cdr3_aa: CASSLPGQGAYGYTF
cdr3_nt: TGTGCCAGCTCACTACCGGGACAGGGGGCCTATGGCTACACCTTC

v_call: TRBV6-5
d_call: TRBD1
j_call: TRBJ2-2
clone_size: many
cdr3_length: 14
cdr3_aa: CASRNRGRSGELFF
cdr3_nt: TGTGCCAGCAGGAACAGGGGGCGGTCCGGGGAGCTGTTTTTT

v_call: TRBV12-3/TRBV12-4
d_call: .
j_call: TRBJ1-1
clone_size: few
cdr3_length: 14
cdr3_aa: CASSLQGMDTEAFF
cdr3_nt: TGTGCCAGCAGTTTGCAGGGAATGGACACTGAAGCTTTCTTT

v_call: TRBV4-3
d_call: TRBD1
j_call: TRBJ2-3
clone_size: many
cdr3_length: 17
cdr3_aa: CASSQAPGQGFGDTQYF
cdr3_nt: TGCGCCAGCAGCCAAGCCCCAGGACAGGGGTTCGGGGATACGCAGTATTTT

v_call: TRBV6-5
d_call: TRBD1
j_call: TRBJ2-3
clone_size: .
cdr3_length: 14
cdr3_aa: CASSQDRVGATQYF
cdr3_nt: TGTGCCAGCAGTCAGGACAGGGTGGGAGCTACGCAGTATTTT

v_call: TRBV29-1
d_call: TRBD1
j_call: TRBJ2-3
clone_size: few
cdr3_length: 15
cdr3_aa: CSLQTGTGGPTAQYF
cdr3_nt: TGCAGCCTCCAAACCGGGACAGGGGGCCCTACGGCGCAGTATTTT

v_call: TRBV20-1
d_call: .
j_call: TRBJ2-3
clone_size: .
cdr3_length: 14
cdr3_aa: CSARVAAKPDTQYF
cdr3_nt: TGCAGTGCTAGAGTGGCCGCAAAACCAGATACGCAGTATTTT

v_call: TRBV5-6
d_call: .
j_call: TRBJ2-2
clone_size: few
cdr3_length: 15
cdr3_aa: CASSLGWTNTGELFF
cdr3_nt: TGTGCCAGCAGCTTGGGCTGGACGAACACCGGGGAGCTGTTTTTT

v_call: TRBV29-1
d_call: .
j_call: TRBJ1-1
clone_size: few
cdr3_length: 12
cdr3_aa: CSGLTGLTEAFF
cdr3_nt: TGCAGCGGGTTGACAGGTTTAACTGAAGCTTTCTTT

v_call: TRBV12-3/TRBV12-4
d_call: .
j_call: TRBJ2-4
clone_size: many
cdr3_length: 15
cdr3_aa: CASSLGARAKNIQYF
cdr3_nt: TGTGCCAGCAGTTTAGGCGCGAGAGCCAAAAACATTCAGTACTTC

v_call: TRBV7-3
d_call: TRBD1
j_call: TRBJ2-5
clone_size: .
cdr3_length: 15
cdr3_aa: CASSPGTGAMGVQYF
cdr3_nt: TGTGCCAGCAGCCCCGGGACAGGCGCCATGGGGGTCCAGTACTTC

v_call: TRBV12-3/TRBV12-4
d_call: TRBD2
j_call: TRBJ2-7
clone_size: few
cdr3_length: 13
cdr3_aa: CASSFTSGGEQYF
cdr3_nt: TGTGCCAGCAGTTTCACTAGCGGGGGGGAGCAGTACTTC

v_call: TRBV27
d_call: .
j_call: TRBJ2-7
clone_size: many
cdr3_length: 15
cdr3_aa: CASSLRGAVPYEQYF
cdr3_nt: TGTGCCAGCAGTTTAAGAGGGGCGGTCCCCTACGAGCAGTACTTC

v_call: TRBV18
d_call: TRBD1
j_call: TRBJ1-2
clone_size: many
cdr3_length: 15
cdr3_aa: CASSPPGTEFYGYTF
cdr3_nt: TGTGCCAGCTCACCTCCCGGGACAGAGTTTTATGGCTACACCTTC

v_call: TRBV5-5
d_call: .
j_call: TRBJ1-2
clone_size: .
cdr3_length: 14
cdr3_aa: CASSPMEGIYGYTF
cdr3_nt: TGTGCCAGCAGCCCCATGGAAGGGATTTATGGCTACACCTTC

v_call: TRBV6-6
d_call: .
j_call: TRBJ1-6
clone_size: many
cdr3_length: 18
cdr3_aa: CASSYGQGELSYNSPLHF
cdr3_nt: TGTGCCAGCAGTTACGGGCAGGGAGAGCTCTCCTATAATTCACCCCTCCACTTT

v_call: TRBV11-2
d_call: .
j_call: TRBJ2-1
clone_size: many
cdr3_length: 15
cdr3_aa: CASSLQGSPGNEQFF
cdr3_nt: TGTGCCAGCAGCCTACAGGGATCACCCGGGAATGAGCAGTTCTTC